This T cell receptor beta chain comes out of a study of identical twins. Template switching supplied a universal primer site; unique molecular identifiers were carried on the cDNA. TCRdb used MiXCR to reprocess the 5' RACE reads, holding one entry per CDR3 protein. The sample yields 570,000 or so distinct CDR3 sequences, roughly 9.9% seen once. This clonotype turned up a few times. The target antigen is unknown. Notes on the study in general: Cord blood beta clonotypes that were abundant carried fewer insertions, and memory repertoires showed no such trend.

This CDR3 comprises 16 residues. CDR1 is LNHNV, CDR2 YYDKDF, per germline (reference sequence). J lost 5 bases, V lost 0 bases, and 8 bases had no gene match. Every sampled donor was Caucasian and healthy. The same data also contributed to another study, on yellow fever vaccine responses in identical twins.

The sequencing sample was made of PBMCs. This clonotype was obtained from a woman aged 18-29 years in good health. V gene TRBV15 combines with J gene TRBJ2-5, with TRBD2 matching 8 bases. The CDR3 is CATSRDSGGRRETQYF. Written as DNA, the CDR3 is TGTGCCACCAGCAGAGATAGTGGCGGGAGGAGGGAGACCCAGTACTTC.